A selection of T cell receptor beta chains follows, all from one sample in a study of PD-1 blockade in mismatch repair-deficient tumors. Sequenced by immunoSEQ multiplex PCR; TCRdb stores in-frame clones only, minus some. The sample consists of roughly 120,000 clones, around three quarters of them appearing once. Sequenced material: peripheral blood, taken about 60 weeks after starting pembrolizumab. The receptors shown here come from an adult with mismatch repair-deficient cancer. Each CDR3 is given with its conserved first and last residue. The order of the fields is CDR3 DNA, CDR3 protein, D gene, clone size, V gene, J gene. D genes are given only for firm matches. A clone size is listed for some rows: how often the clone was seen (once, few, many), or a class if it is expanded.

cdr3_nt: TGTGCCAGTAGTACAGGGTGGGACGGCACTGAAGCTTTCTTT
cdr3_aa: CASSTGWDGTEAFF
d_call: NA
clone_size: once
v_call: TRBV19
j_call: TRBJ1-1

cdr3_nt: TGTGCCAGCAGTTTAACCGGGACAGGGACAAATGAGCAGTTCTTC
cdr3_aa: CASSLTGTGTNEQFF
d_call: TRBD1
clone_size: NA
v_call: TRBV6-4
j_call: TRBJ2-1

cdr3_nt: TGTGCCAGCTCACCGGGCTACGAGCAGTACTTC
cdr3_aa: CASSPGYEQYF
d_call: NA
clone_size: few
v_call: TRBV18
j_call: TRBJ2-7

cdr3_nt: TGTGCCAGCAGTTTAATCCCGGGACTAGGGGTTTTCGGGGAGCTGTTTTTT
cdr3_aa: CASSLIPGLGVFGELFF
d_call: TRBD2
clone_size: NA
v_call: TRBV27
j_call: TRBJ2-2

cdr3_nt: TGTGTCGTACTCGCGGGCTTAGGGGAGACCCAGTACTTC
cdr3_aa: CVVLAGLGETQYF
d_call: NA
clone_size: NA
v_call: TRBV2
j_call: TRBJ2-5

cdr3_nt: TGTGCCAGCAGCTTAGGACTAGCGGAAAACAATGAGCAGTTCTTC
cdr3_aa: CASSLGLAENNEQFF
d_call: TRBD2
clone_size: NA
v_call: TRBV11-3
j_call: TRBJ2-1

cdr3_nt: TGTGCCAGCAGCCCGCGAGGGGGGTCCTCGACCCAGTACTTC
cdr3_aa: CASSPRGGSSTQYF
d_call: NA
clone_size: NA
v_call: TRBV7-2
j_call: TRBJ2-5

cdr3_nt: TGTGCCTGGAGTCCCTCAGGGAGCGAGCAGTACTTC
cdr3_aa: CAWSPSGSEQYF
d_call: NA
clone_size: NA
v_call: TRBV30
j_call: TRBJ2-7

cdr3_nt: TGTGCCTGGTGTCTTTGGGACTGGGGGGGGGCTCAGCCCCAGCATTTT
cdr3_aa: CAWCLWDWGGAQPQHF
d_call: NA
clone_size: NA
v_call: TRBV30
j_call: TRBJ1-5

cdr3_nt: TGTGCTAGTGGTTTGGTACTTGGCGGGGTTAGCAATCAGCCCCAGCATTTT
cdr3_aa: CASGLVLGGVSNQPQHF
d_call: NA
clone_size: once
v_call: TRBV12-5
j_call: TRBJ1-5

cdr3_nt: TGCGCCAGCAGCTTGGATGGGAGAACCACAGATACGCAGTATTTT
cdr3_aa: CASSLDGRTTDTQYF
d_call: NA
clone_size: NA
v_call: TRBV5-1
j_call: TRBJ2-3

cdr3_nt: TGTGCCATCAGTTCAGACAATGATCAGCCCCAGCATTTT
cdr3_aa: CAISSDNDQPQHF
d_call: NA
clone_size: NA
v_call: TRBV10-3
j_call: TRBJ1-5

cdr3_nt: TGTGCCAGCAGCCCTCAGAGAGGATCCACTGAAGCTTTCTTT
cdr3_aa: CASSPQRGSTEAFF
d_call: NA
clone_size: NA
v_call: TRBV7-3
j_call: TRBJ1-1

cdr3_nt: TGTGCCAGCAGTACCGGGACTAGCGGGGTGCGGGATACGCAGTATTTT
cdr3_aa: CASSTGTSGVRDTQYF
d_call: TRBD2
clone_size: few
v_call: TRBV6-6
j_call: TRBJ2-3

cdr3_nt: TGCGCCAGCAGAACCTCCGGGACGGGCACAGATACGCAGTATTTT
cdr3_aa: CASRTSGTGTDTQYF
d_call: NA
clone_size: NA
v_call: TRBV5-1
j_call: TRBJ2-3